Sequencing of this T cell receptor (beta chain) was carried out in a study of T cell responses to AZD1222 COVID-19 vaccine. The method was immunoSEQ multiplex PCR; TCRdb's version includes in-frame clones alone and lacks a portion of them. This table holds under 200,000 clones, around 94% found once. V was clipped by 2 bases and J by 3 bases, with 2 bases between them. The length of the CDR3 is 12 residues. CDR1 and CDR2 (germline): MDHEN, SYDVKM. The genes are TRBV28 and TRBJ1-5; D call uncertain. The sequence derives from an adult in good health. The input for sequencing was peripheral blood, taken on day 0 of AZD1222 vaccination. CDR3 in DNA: TGTGCCAGCAGTTTACCCAATCAGCCCCAGCATTTT. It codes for CASSLPNQPQHF. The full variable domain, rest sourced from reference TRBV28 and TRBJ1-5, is DVKVTQSSRYLVKRTGEKVFLECVQDMDHENMFWYRQDPGLGLRLIYFSYDVKMKEKGDIPEGYSVSREKKERFSLILESASTNQTSMYLCASSLPNQPQHFGDGTRLSIL.